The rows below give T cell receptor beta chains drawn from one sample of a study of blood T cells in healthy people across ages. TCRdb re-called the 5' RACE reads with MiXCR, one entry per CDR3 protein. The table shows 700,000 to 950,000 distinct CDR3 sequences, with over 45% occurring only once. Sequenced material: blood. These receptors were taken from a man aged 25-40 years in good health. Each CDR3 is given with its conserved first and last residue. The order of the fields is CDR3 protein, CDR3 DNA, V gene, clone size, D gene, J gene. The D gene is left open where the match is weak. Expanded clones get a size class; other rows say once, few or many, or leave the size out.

cdr3_aa: CASSEGGTGYNEQFF
cdr3_nt: TGTGCCAGCAGCGAGGGGGGTACTGGGTACAATGAGCAGTTCTTC
v_call: TRBV9
clone_size: NA
d_call: NA
j_call: TRBJ2-1

cdr3_aa: CASSPGGGEQYF
cdr3_nt: TGTGCCAGCAGCCCAGGGGGCGGCGAGCAGTACTTC
v_call: TRBV6-5
clone_size: few
d_call: TRBD1
j_call: TRBJ2-7

cdr3_aa: CTSSLGPILAGAGSFLRTDTQYF
cdr3_nt: TGTACCAGCAGCTTAGGGCCAATCCTAGCGGGGGCCGGGTCGTTTTTACGCACAGATACGCAGTATTTT
v_call: TRBV7-2
clone_size: NA
d_call: TRBD2
j_call: TRBJ2-3

cdr3_aa: CASSQEGGGAAQNIQYF
cdr3_nt: TGCGCCAGCAGCCAAGAGGGAGGGGGGGCGGCGCAAAACATTCAGTACTTC
v_call: TRBV4-3
clone_size: NA
d_call: NA
j_call: TRBJ2-4

cdr3_aa: CAWRDRGKETQYF
cdr3_nt: TGTGCCTGGAGAGACAGGGGCAAAGAGACCCAGTACTTC
v_call: TRBV30
clone_size: NA
d_call: TRBD1
j_call: TRBJ2-5

cdr3_aa: CASSPLAGKLSYEQYF
cdr3_nt: TGTGCCAGCAGCCCTCTGGCGGGAAAGTTGTCCTACGAGCAGTACTTC
v_call: TRBV4-2
clone_size: NA
d_call: NA
j_call: TRBJ2-7

cdr3_aa: CASSLGRTLQYF
cdr3_nt: TGTGCCAGCAGCCTCGGGAGGACACTACAGTACTTC
v_call: TRBV6-2/TRBV6-3
clone_size: NA
d_call: TRBD2
j_call: TRBJ2-5

cdr3_aa: CASSSGGPNYGYTF
cdr3_nt: TGTGCCAGCAGCTCTGGGGGCCCTAACTATGGCTACACCTTC
v_call: TRBV7-2
clone_size: few
d_call: NA
j_call: TRBJ1-2

cdr3_aa: CASSRRAGSGETQYF
cdr3_nt: TGTGCCAGCAGCCGTCGAGCGGGGTCCGGTGAGACCCAGTACTTC
v_call: TRBV3-1
clone_size: NA
d_call: TRBD2
j_call: TRBJ2-5

cdr3_aa: CAISGDRATGEQYF
cdr3_nt: TGTGCCATCAGTGGCGACAGGGCAACCGGTGAGCAGTACTTC
v_call: TRBV10-3
clone_size: NA
d_call: TRBD1
j_call: TRBJ2-7

cdr3_aa: CASSEGVGETQYF
cdr3_nt: TGTGCCAGCAGCGAGGGAGTCGGGGAGACCCAGTACTTC
v_call: TRBV7-7
clone_size: NA
d_call: NA
j_call: TRBJ2-5

cdr3_aa: CASSAAPMLYEQYF
cdr3_nt: TGTGCCAGCAGTGCCGCCCCGATGTTGTACGAGCAGTACTTC
v_call: TRBV27
clone_size: many
d_call: NA
j_call: TRBJ2-7

cdr3_aa: CASSHWNSGANVLTF
cdr3_nt: TGTGCCAGCAGCCACTGGAACTCTGGGGCCAACGTCCTGACTTTC
v_call: TRBV13
clone_size: few
d_call: NA
j_call: TRBJ2-6

cdr3_aa: CASSRDHNSPLHF
cdr3_nt: TGTGCCAGCAGCCGGGACCATAATTCACCCCTCCACTTT
v_call: TRBV7-2
clone_size: NA
d_call: NA
j_call: TRBJ1-6